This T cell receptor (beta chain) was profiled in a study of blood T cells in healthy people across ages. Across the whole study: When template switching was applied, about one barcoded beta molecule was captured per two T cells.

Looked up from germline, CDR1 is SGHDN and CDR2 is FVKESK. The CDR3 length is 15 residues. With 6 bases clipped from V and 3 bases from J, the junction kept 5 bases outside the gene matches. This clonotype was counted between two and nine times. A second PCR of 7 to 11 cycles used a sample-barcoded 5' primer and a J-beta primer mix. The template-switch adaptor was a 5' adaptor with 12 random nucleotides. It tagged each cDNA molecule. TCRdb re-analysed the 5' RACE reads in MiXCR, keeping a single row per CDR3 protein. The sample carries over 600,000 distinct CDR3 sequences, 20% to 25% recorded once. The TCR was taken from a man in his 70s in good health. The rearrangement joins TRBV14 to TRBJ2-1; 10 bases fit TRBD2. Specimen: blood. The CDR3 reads CASSQSGRVYNEQFF. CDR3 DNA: TGTGCCAGCAGTCAGAGCGGGAGGGTCTACAATGAGCAGTTCTTC. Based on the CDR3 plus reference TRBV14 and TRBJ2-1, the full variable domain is EAGVTQFPSHSVIEKGQTVTLRCDPISGHDNLYWYRRVMGKEIKFLLHFVKESKQDESGMPNNRFLAERTGGTYSTLKVQPAELEDSGVYFCASSQSGRVYNEQFFGPGTRLTVL.